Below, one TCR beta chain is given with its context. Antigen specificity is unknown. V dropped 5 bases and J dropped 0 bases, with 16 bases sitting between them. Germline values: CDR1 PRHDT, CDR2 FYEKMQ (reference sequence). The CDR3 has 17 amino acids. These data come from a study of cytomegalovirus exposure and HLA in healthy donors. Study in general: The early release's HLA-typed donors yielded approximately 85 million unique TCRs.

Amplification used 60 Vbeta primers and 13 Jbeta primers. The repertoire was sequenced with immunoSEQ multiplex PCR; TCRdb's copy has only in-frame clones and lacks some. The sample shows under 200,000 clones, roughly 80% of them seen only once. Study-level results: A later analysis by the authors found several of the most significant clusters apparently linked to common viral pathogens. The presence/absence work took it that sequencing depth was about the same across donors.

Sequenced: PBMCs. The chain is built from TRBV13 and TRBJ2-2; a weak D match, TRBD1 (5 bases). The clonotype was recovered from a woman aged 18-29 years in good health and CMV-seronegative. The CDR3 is CASSPRRQHANTGELFF. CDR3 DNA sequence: TGTGCCAGCAGCCCCCGCCGACAGCATGCGAACACCGGGGAGCTGTTTTTT.